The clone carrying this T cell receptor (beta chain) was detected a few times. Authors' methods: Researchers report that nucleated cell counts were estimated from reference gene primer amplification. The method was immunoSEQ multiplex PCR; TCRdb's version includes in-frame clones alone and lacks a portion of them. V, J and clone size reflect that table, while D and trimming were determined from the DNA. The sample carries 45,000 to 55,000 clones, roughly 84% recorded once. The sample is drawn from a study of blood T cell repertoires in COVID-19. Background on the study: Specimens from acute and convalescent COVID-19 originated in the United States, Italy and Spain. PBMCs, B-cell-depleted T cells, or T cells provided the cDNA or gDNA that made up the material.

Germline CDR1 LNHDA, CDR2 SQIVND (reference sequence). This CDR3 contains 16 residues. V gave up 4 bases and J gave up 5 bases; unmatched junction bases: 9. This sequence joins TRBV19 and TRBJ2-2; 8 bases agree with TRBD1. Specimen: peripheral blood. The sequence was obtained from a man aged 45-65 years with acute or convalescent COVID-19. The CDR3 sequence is CASSTPRTGKTGELFF. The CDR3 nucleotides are TGTGCCAGTAGTACTCCCCGGACAGGGAAAACCGGGGAGCTGTTTTTT.